This T cell receptor beta chain was observed in a study of T cells after yellow fever vaccination. Study conclusions and caveats: Contaminating bulk clonotypes could be abundant in FACS-sorted repertoires. The appearance of a small share of clonotypes in both CD4 and CD8 compartments was observed.

They built TCR cDNA with 5'RACE template switching, a step that put in a universal primer site and UMIs. In TCRdb, the 5' RACE reads were re-called with MiXCR into one record per CDR3 protein. Of around 500,000 distinct CDR3 sequences in the sample, 20% to 25% are singletons; the top ten hold about 15%. V gave up 5 bases and J gave up 6 bases, with 14 bases separating them. The CDR3 is 13 residues long. The germline gives CDR1 SGHRS, CDR2 YFSETQ. Worth noting for this clonotype: What it binds is unknown.

The clonotype comes from a man aged 18 to 30 who received the YFV17D yellow fever vaccine. V gene TRBV5-1 combines with J gene TRBJ1-2; D remains unclear. The specimen comprised PBMCs, sampled around 3 weeks after the first yellow fever vaccination. The CDR3 reads CASRARPANGYTF. The CDR3 DNA is TGCGCCAGCAGAGCCAGGCCAGCAAATGGCTACACCTTC.